Listed here is a single T cell receptor (beta chain). These data originate in a study of blood T cell repertoires in COVID-19. As for the study in general: From the United States, Italy and Spain came samples of acute and convalescent COVID-19.

Original methodology: Estimated nucleated cell counts came from reference gene primer amplification. Assay used: immunoSEQ multiplex PCR; TCRdb lists only in-frame clones, some missing. That table supplies the V and J calls and clone size; D and trimming were determined from the DNA. The sample has approximately 97,000 clones, roughly nine tenths seen once. While infection was still active, Seattle patients were enrolled and then followed longitudinally. V lost 0 bases, J lost 3 bases, and 10 bases stayed unmatched. The CDR3 runs 18 residues. The germline V gene has CDR1 LGHNA and CDR2 YNFKEQ. The chain has TRBV4-2 and TRBJ2-7, with 11 bases fitting TRBD2. Sequenced input: peripheral blood. The clonotype comes from a woman between 50 and 59 years old with COVID-19, enrolled during active disease. The CDR3 DNA reads TGTGCCAGCAGCCAAGATCTTACCCCGACTAGCGGGGACTACGAGCAGTACTTC. It translates to CASSQDLTPTSGDYEQYF.